Sequencing of this T cell receptor (beta chain) was carried out in a study of regulatory T cells in long-lasting Graves disease. Germline assignment: CDR1 DFQATT and CDR2 SNEGSKA (reference sequence). CDR3 length equals 16 residues. The V segment lost 6 bases and the J segment 6 bases; nucleotides outside the gene matches: 14. TCR beta libraries were built with iRepertoire HTBI primers and Arm-PCR of CDR3 regions. TCRdb re-derived calls from the multiplex PCR reads in MiXCR, one entry per CDR3 protein. Altogether about 660,000 distinct CDR3 sequences are present, around 30% being singletons, with the ten largest covering around 40%. Documented time point: persistent/refractory GD, antithyroid drugs over 5 years with positive TRAb. Generation of the TCR library employed RNA extracted from PBMCs.

Sequenced here: peripheral blood mononuclear cells (PBMCs), sampled when the disease was refractory, from a patient treated with antithyroid drugs. The chain combines TRBV20-1 with TRBJ2-3, with 11 bases fitting TRBD2. The receptor's source is a female donor with Graves disease. The CDR3 nucleotides read TGCAGTGCCTTGCCGGGACTAGCGGAAGGAGCTGATACGCAGTATTTT. Its translation is CSALPGLAEGADTQYF.